This T cell receptor beta chain was found in a study of persistence of HIV-infected CD4 T cells. The stimulus was lysate of CMV-infected fibroblasts, approximately 9.7 ug/mL. CD40L/CD69 double-negative CD45RO-high memory CD4+ T cells were collected. On this clone itself: Its antigen is as yet unknown.

Sequencing used immunoSEQ version 4 in survey mode. Profiled with immunoSEQ multiplex PCR; TCRdb holds only in-frame clones, not every one. The data contain 25,000 to 35,000 clones, approximately 80% of them seen just once; the ten biggest clones take up 0.81%. Germline V gene lookup returns CDR1 KGHDR and CDR2 SFDVKD. V was pared by 5 bases and J by 4 bases, with 13 bases between. The CDR3 has 14 residues. Source: CD4+ T cells sorted from PBMCs after roughly 18-hour stimulation, taken from a patient who received antiretroviral therapy. The TCR was taken from an adult woman with HIV who was CMV-seropositive. V gene TRBV24-1 combines with J gene TRBJ2-5; D possibly corresponds to TRBD2 (6 bases). The CDR3 sequence is CATSASAGRETQYF. In nucleotides, the CDR3 is TGTGCCACCAGTGCTTCTGCGGGGAGAGAGACCCAGTACTTC.